The next 8 T cell receptor beta chains were all read from a single sample in a study of T cell responses to AZD1222 COVID-19 vaccine. Profiling relied on immunoSEQ multiplex PCR, and the TCRdb table lists in-frame clones only, not all of them. Of 95,000 to 150,000 clones in the sample, about nine tenths are singletons; the top ten hold 11% to 15%. The sample in question was peripheral blood, obtained on day 0 of AZD1222 vaccination. All receptors come from an adult in good health.

For the CDR3, the DNA is TGTGCCATCCGGGACAGGGAGTGGTACGAGCAGTACTTC. Protein sequence: CAIRDREWYEQYF. This sequence joins TRBV10-3 and TRBJ2-7, with 9 nucleotides matching TRBD1. V was pared by 8 bases and J by 4 bases, with 6 bases of the junction left unmatched. Germline assignment: CDR1 ENHRY and CDR2 SYGVKD. The CDR3 totals 13 residues.

V gene TRBV5-1 combines with J gene TRBJ2-1, with D unclear. In germline, CDR1 is SGHRS, CDR2 YFSETQ. The CDR3 consists of 16 residues. V lost 0 bases, J lost 2 bases, and 12 bases lay in between. The CDR3 loop reads CASSLGTESTYNEQFF. CDR3 nucleotide sequence: TGCGCCAGCAGCTTGGGTACCGAGAGTACCTACAATGAGCAGTTCTTC.

The V call is TRBV28, the J call TRBJ2-3, with D tentatively TRBD1 or TRBD2 (6 bases each). The germline V gene encodes CDR1 MDHEN and CDR2 SYDVKM. Deletions cut 3 bases from V and 5 bases from J, with 21 bases between. The CDR3 covers 17 residues. The CDR3 is CASSFSRGGQPKDTQYF. The CDR3 coding sequence is TGTGCCAGCAGTTTCTCCAGGGGAGGACAGCCCAAAGATACGCAGTATTTT.

The chain recombines TRBV19 with TRBJ1-2; D is perhaps TRBD1 (6 bases). CDR1 and CDR2 from the germline V gene are LNHDA and SQIVND (reference sequence). CDR3 size: 12 residues. Trimming cost V 5 bases and J 4 bases, with 8 bases left between them. Here the CDR3 reads CASSGGGYGYTF. CDR3 sequence (DNA): TGTGCCAGTAGTGGAGGGGGCTATGGCTACACCTTC.

The rearrangement joins TRBV19 to TRBJ1-2; D not certain. The germline V and J ends were trimmed by 6 bases and 2 bases, with 13 bases remaining between them. The CDR3 runs to 14 residues. The V gene's germline CDR1 is LNHDA and CDR2 SQIVND (reference sequence). CDR3: CASRNSPGNYGYTF. In nucleotides, the CDR3 is TGTGCCAGTAGGAATAGCCCCGGGAACTATGGCTACACCTTC.

V usage is TRBV4-1 and J usage is TRBJ1-2; TRBD1 might be the D (6 bases). The V end lost 0 bases, the J end lost 4 bases, and 12 bases lay between the germline ends. CDR1 MGHRA and CDR2 YSYEKL come from the germline V gene. This CDR3 is 15 amino acids long. CDR3: CASSQDWTAIYGYTF. The DNA of the CDR3 is TGCGCCAGCAGCCAAGATTGGACAGCCATCTATGGCTACACCTTC.

The chain carries TRBV19 and TRBJ2-3, with 11 bases fitting TRBD2. V lost 5 bases, J lost 3 bases, and 4 bases stayed unmatched. The CDR3 totals 15 residues. CDR1 is LNHDA and CDR2 is SQIVND in the germline V gene (reference sequence). The CDR3 DNA sequence: TGTGCCAGTAGTTTAATAGCGGGAGGGACAGATACGCAGTATTTT. Translated: CASSLIAGGTDTQYF.

J is TRBJ2-7 and V is TRBV5-1; possible D gene TRBD2, 6 bases. CDR1 SGHRS and CDR2 YFSETQ come from the germline V gene. The ends were cut back, 0 bases at V and 5 bases at J, with 12 bases in the middle. The CDR3 is 14 residues long. CDR3 loop: CASSLGRVGNEQYF. In DNA, the CDR3 is TGCGCCAGCAGCTTGGGGAGGGTAGGGAACGAGCAGTACTTC.